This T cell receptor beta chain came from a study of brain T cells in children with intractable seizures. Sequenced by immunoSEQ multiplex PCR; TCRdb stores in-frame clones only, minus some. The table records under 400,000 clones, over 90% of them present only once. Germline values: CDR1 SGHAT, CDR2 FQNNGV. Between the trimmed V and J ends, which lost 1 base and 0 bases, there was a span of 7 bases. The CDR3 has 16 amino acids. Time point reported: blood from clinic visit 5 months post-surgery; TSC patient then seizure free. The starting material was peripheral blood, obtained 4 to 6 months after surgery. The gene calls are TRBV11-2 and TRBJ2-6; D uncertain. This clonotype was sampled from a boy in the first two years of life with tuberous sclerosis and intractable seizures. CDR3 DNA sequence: TGTGCCAGCAGCTTAGGGTCTAGCTCTGGGGCCAACGTCCTGACTTTC. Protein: CASSLGSSSGANVLTF.